These 24 T cell receptor beta chains came from one sample sequenced in a study of blood T cells in healthy people across ages. Then a second PCR, running roughly 6 to 11 cycles, was carried out with a sample-barcoded 5' primer and a J-beta primer mix. TCRdb passed the 5' RACE reads through MiXCR, listing each CDR3 protein once. The sample holds about 840,000 distinct CDR3 sequences, almost 30% seen once. This sample also appeared in a second study, on T cells of mothers and their children.

The source material was blood. These receptors were obtained from a woman aged 40 to 55 in good health.

This clonotype was recorded many times. This chain links TRBV7-2 with TRBJ2-7; the D is unclear. Trimming pared 1 base from V and 3 bases from J, leaving 10 bases between. Per the germline V gene, CDR1 is SGHTA and CDR2 is FQGNSA. CDR3 size: 14 residues. The CDR3 region has the DNA TGTGCCAGCAGCTTAGTCTCGCTAGGCTACGAGCAGTACTTC. It codes for CASSLVSLGYEQYF.

CDR3 amino acids: CASSLPRDTFPNEKLFF. CDR3 DNA sequence: TGTGCCAGCAGTCTCCCCCGGGACACTTTTCCTAATGAAAAACTGTTTTTT. The chain combines TRBV28 with TRBJ1-4; D perhaps matches TRBD1 (6 bases). This CDR3 comprises 17 residues. The V end was cut by 5 bases, the J end by 3 bases, with 19 bases between. The germline V gene encodes CDR1 MDHEN and CDR2 SYDVKM.

This clonotype was detected a few times. V is TRBV18 and J is TRBJ2-7; no clear D. The CDR3 is 13 residues long. Trimming stripped 0 bases from V and 6 bases from J, with 9 bases between. From germline, CDR1 is KGHSH and CDR2 LQKENI. The CDR3 sequence is CASSPPSVGEQYF. DNA for the CDR3: TGTGCCAGCTCACCACCGAGTGTGGGCGAGCAGTACTTC. The whole variable domain, filled in from reference TRBV18 and TRBJ2-7, reads NAGVMQNPRHLVRRRGQEARLRCSPMKGHSHVYWYRQLPEEGLKFMVYLQKENIIDESGMPKERFSAEFPKEGPSILRIQQVVRGDSAAYFCASSPPSVGEQYFGPGTRLTVT.

This clonotype was counted many times. The J gene is TRBJ2-7, the V gene TRBV4-1; no firm D call. The CDR3 totals 12 residues. Between the trimmed V and J ends, which lost 0 bases and 2 bases, there was a span of 2 bases. From germline, CDR1 is MGHRA and CDR2 YSYEKL. CDR3 in amino acids: CASSQDPYEQYF. In DNA form, the CDR3 reads TGCGCCAGCAGCCAAGACCCCTACGAGCAGTACTTC.

This clonotype was found a few times. This chain connects TRBV9 to TRBJ1-2; 8 positions agree with TRBD1. The CDR3 consists of 16 residues. Germline lookup yields CDR1 SGDLS and CDR2 YYNGEE. V lost 5 bases, J lost 5 bases, and 14 bases stayed unmatched. This chain's CDR3 is CASRGELTGGLYGYTF. In DNA form, the CDR3 reads TGTGCCAGCAGAGGAGAACTCACAGGGGGTTTATATGGCTACACCTTC.

This rearrangement joins TRBV15 to TRBJ2-3; D is uncertain. The V end was cut by 1 base, the J end by 1 base, with 12 bases between. The CDR3 totals 16 residues. Germline V CDR1 and CDR2: LNHNV, YYDKDF (reference sequence). This chain's CDR3 is CATSRAISERTDTQYF. The CDR3 DNA reads TGTGCCACCAGCAGAGCGATAAGCGAACGCACAGATACGCAGTATTTT.

The chain couples TRBV7-2 to TRBJ1-2, with D possibly TRBD1 on 6 matching bases. The CDR3 extends over 15 amino acids. V lost 2 bases, J lost 2 bases, and 12 bases lay in between. Germline V gene data show CDR1 as SGHTA and CDR2 as FQGNSA. The CDR3, as DNA: TGTGCCAGCAGCTTATCCGAGGGGGGGAACTATGGCTACACCTTC. This translates into CASSLSEGGNYGYTF.

There are a few counts of this clonotype. This may stem from a read error, because a much larger clone lies one nucleotide away. This sequence joins TRBV15 and TRBJ2-7; maybe TRBD1 (6 bases). Trimming took off 3 bases at V and 6 bases at J, with 18 bases between the two ends. Germline V gene data show CDR1 as LNHNV and CDR2 as YYDKDF (reference sequence). There are 15 residues in the CDR3. In nucleotides, the CDR3 is TGTGCCACCAGCAGGGCCGACCAGGGGCGTCGCGAGCAGTACTTC. Protein sequence: CATSRADQGRREQYF. Variable domain in full (rest from reference TRBV15 and TRBJ2-7): DAMVIQNPRYQVTQFGKPVTLSCSQTLNHNVMYWYQQKSSQAPKLLFHYYDKDFNNEADTPDNFQSRRPNTSFCFLDIRSPGLGDTAMYLCATSRADQGRREQYFGPGTRLTVT.

This rearrangement joins TRBV28 to TRBJ2-1, with D possibly matching TRBD2 (7 bases). CDR1 and CDR2 from the germline V gene are MDHEN and SYDVKM. Trimming took 5 bases from V and 5 from J, leaving 22 bases between them. The CDR3 is made up of 17 amino acids. This CDR3 reads CASSTPLGGGQDNEQFF. CDR3 DNA: TGTGCCAGCAGTACCCCTTTGGGGGGGGGCCAGGACAATGAGCAGTTCTTC.

To note about this clonotype: This could be a read error, since a much larger clone is one nucleotide away. The chain links TRBV12-3 or TRBV12-4 to TRBJ2-4, with D perhaps TRBD1 (6 bases). The CDR3 consists of 15 residues. Trimming pared 7 bases from V and 4 bases from J, leaving 17 bases between. CDR3 nucleotide sequence: TGTGCCAGCATGGGACAAGGTTTGGGGAAAAACATTCAGTACTTC. Translated, it gives CASMGQGLGKNIQYF.

This clonotype was observed at least ten times. This chain's CDR3 is CASSQDSRSEQYF. In DNA, the CDR3 is TGCGCCAGCAGCCAAGACAGCCGTAGCGAGCAGTACTTC. This chain connects TRBV4-3 to TRBJ2-7; D is ambiguous. Germline CDR1 LGHNA, CDR2 YSLEER. V was pared by 0 bases and J by 6 bases, with 9 bases between. The CDR3 has 13 amino acids.

To note about this clonotype: Being one base from a much bigger clone, this may be a read error. This CDR3 is missing its conserved last phenylalanine or tryptophan, likely due to a read error. V and J are TRBV5-1 and TRBJ1-2, with 7 bases matching TRBD1. The CDR3 length is 15 residues. V was pared by 4 bases and J by 3 bases, with 9 bases of the junction left unmatched. Germline CDR1 and CDR2: SGHRS and YFSETQ. The CDR3 loop is CASSTGEGADYGYTC. The CDR3 DNA is TGCGCCAGCAGCACCGGAGAGGGGGCGGACTATGGCTACACCTGC.

In this sample, this clonotype turned up many times. The V call is TRBV10-3, the J call TRBJ2-3; 15 bases align to TRBD2. The ends lost 3 bases at V and 1 base at J; junction bases unmatched: 11. The CDR3 is made up of 20 amino acids. From germline, CDR1 is ENHRY and CDR2 SYGVKD. CDR3 sequence: CAISDFGTSGGRIGTDTQYF. The CDR3 DNA reads as TGTGCCATCAGTGACTTCGGGACTAGCGGGGGGAGGATTGGCACAGATACGCAGTATTTT.

This clonotype has at least ten counts. The gene calls are TRBV12-3 or TRBV12-4 and TRBJ2-7; D unclear. The CDR3 covers 13 residues. Trimming took off 5 bases at V and 8 bases at J, with 16 bases between the two ends. CDR3 amino acids: CASSLRAVGKQYF. CDR3 in DNA: TGTGCCAGCAGTCTTCGGGCAGTAGGGAAGCAGTACTTC.

This clonotype was seen a handful of times. The J gene is TRBJ2-1, the V gene TRBV28, with D unclear. V shed 8 bases and J shed 2 bases, with 10 bases lying between them. CDR3 length: 13 amino acids. The germline CDR1 and CDR2 sequences are MDHEN and SYDVKM. The CDR3 spells CASWQRPYNEQFF. The CDR3 nucleotides are TGTGCCAGCTGGCAGCGCCCCTACAATGAGCAGTTCTTC. The variable domain in full, completed from reference TRBV28 and TRBJ2-1, reads DVKVTQSSRYLVKRTGEKVFLECVQDMDHENMFWYRQDPGLGLRLIYFSYDVKMKEKGDIPEGYSVSREKKERFSLILESASTNQTSMYLCASWQRPYNEQFFGPGTRLTVL.

This clonotype was seen a few times. The CDR3: CASSFGANEKLFF. The DNA for the CDR3 is TGTGCCAGCAGTTTCGGAGCTAATGAAAAACTGTTTTTT. V usage is TRBV28 and J usage is TRBJ1-4; no clear D gene. V was shortened by 3 bases and J by 3 bases, with 5 bases between the two germline ends. In germline, CDR1 is MDHEN, CDR2 SYDVKM. The CDR3 covers 13 residues. Drawing the rest from reference TRBV28 and TRBJ1-4, the complete variable domain is DVKVTQSSRYLVKRTGEKVFLECVQDMDHENMFWYRQDPGLGLRLIYFSYDVKMKEKGDIPEGYSVSREKKERFSLILESASTNQTSMYLCASSFGANEKLFFGSGTQLSVL.

Concerning this clonotype itself: This could be a read error, since a much larger clone is one nucleotide away. The chain recombines TRBV27 with TRBJ1-2; possible D gene TRBD1, 6 bases. The germline V gene encodes CDR1 MNHEY and CDR2 SMNVEV (reference sequence). This CDR3 is 13 amino acids long. V gave up 5 bases and J gave up 4 bases, with 11 bases separating them. The DNA for the CDR3 is TGTGCCAGCAGTACACAGGGTGGCTATGGCTACACCTTC. As protein: CASSTQGGYGYTF.

Details on this clonotype: Its ends do not fully match the called genes, so a read error is possible. The chain links TRBV12-3 or TRBV12-4 to TRBJ1-4; no definite D call. The CDR3 consists of 15 residues. The CDR3 protein is CASSPGGPGNEKRFF. CDR3 in DNA: TGTGCCAGCAGTCCCGGCGGACCCGGTAATGAAAAACGGTTTTTT.

With regard to this clonotype: This may arise from a read error, as a much more abundant clone is one base away. Here the CDR3 reads CASTRLAEGTDTQYF. In DNA form, the CDR3 reads TGTGCCAGCACCAGACTAGCGGAGGGGACAGATACGCAGTATTTT. V is TRBV12-3 or TRBV12-4 and J is TRBJ2-3; 9 bases are shared with TRBD2. V shed 7 bases and J 3 bases; nucleotides not matched to a gene: 8. CDR3 length: 15 amino acids.

This rearrangement joins TRBV4-2 to TRBJ1-4, with unresolved D. From germline, CDR1 is LGHNA and CDR2 YNFKEQ. The CDR3 length is 13 residues. V was cut by 0 bases and J by 8 bases, with 7 bases left in between. The CDR3 DNA reads as TGTGCCAGCAGCCAAGAGTCGGACGAAAAACTGTTTTTT. Protein product: CASSQESDEKLFF.

The genes are TRBV9 and TRBJ1-1; D is unresolved. Germline V gene lookup returns CDR1 SGDLS and CDR2 YYNGEE. CDR3 size: 15 residues. The ends were cut back, 4 bases at V and 2 bases at J, with 15 bases in the middle. This CDR3 is CASSKCGETNTEAFF. Written as DNA, the CDR3 is TGTGCCAGCAGCAAGTGCGGGGAGACTAACACTGAAGCTTTCTTT.

The chain couples TRBV19 to TRBJ2-3; either TRBD1 or TRBD2 may supply D (6 bases each). The germline CDR1 and CDR2 sequences are LNHDA and SQIVND (reference sequence). The V end lost 6 bases, the J end lost 4 bases, and 14 bases lay between the germline ends. There are 14 residues in the CDR3. CDR3 amino acids: CASRTRGDSDTQYF. CDR3 in DNA: TGTGCCAGTAGGACGAGGGGGGATTCAGATACGCAGTATTTT. Drawing the rest from reference TRBV19 and TRBJ2-3, the complete variable domain is DGGITQSPKYLFRKEGQNVTLSCEQNLNHDAMYWYRQDPGQGLRLIYYSQIVNDFQKGDIAEGYSVSREKKESFPLTVTSAQKNPTAFYLCASRTRGDSDTQYFGPGTRLTVL.

This chain links TRBV7-2 with TRBJ1-2; D not resolved. The germline V gene encodes CDR1 SGHTA and CDR2 FQGNSA. V lost 3 bases and J 0 bases, leaving 8 bases between the germline ends. The CDR3 has 14 amino acids. CDR3 loop: CASSFDPSNYGYTF. The CDR3 DNA is TGTGCCAGCAGCTTTGATCCGTCTAACTATGGCTACACCTTC.

This clonotype was observed a few times. The J gene is TRBJ2-7, the V gene TRBV9; perhaps D is TRBD1 or TRBD2 (5 bases each). There are 14 residues in the CDR3. Germline-derived CDR1 and CDR2 are SGDLS and YYNGEE. Deletions cut 0 bases from V and 4 bases from J, with 11 bases between. CDR3 region: CASSVAEGRYEQYF. Here the CDR3 DNA reads TGTGCCAGCAGCGTAGCCGAGGGGCGGTACGAGCAGTACTTC.